Below, 24 T cell receptor beta chains from the same sample are listed, as sequenced in a study of memory CD4+ T cells and cytomegalovirus serostatus. The sort gate was single viable CD3+CD4+CD8-CD45RO+ cells for memory CD4+ T cells. The method was immunoSEQ multiplex PCR; TCRdb's version includes in-frame clones alone and lacks a portion of them. This table holds fewer than 40,000 clones, 79% found once. The sample consisted of memory CD4+ T cells from blood. These receptors were obtained from an adult in good health and CMV-seropositive.

This chain links TRBV9 with TRBJ2-3; D is perhaps TRBD2 (5 bases). Germline CDR1 reads SGDLS; CDR2 reads YYNGEE. Trimming removed 6 bases from V and 2 bases from J, with 13 bases in between. This CDR3 region has 14 residues. The DNA of the CDR3 is TGTGCCAGCACCCTAGCCCCACACACAGATACGCAGTATTTT. Translation gives CASTLAPHTDTQYF.

This clone was observed a few times. This sequence joins TRBV2 and TRBJ1-2; D perhaps matches TRBD1 (5 bases). The germline V and J ends were trimmed by 10 bases and 8 bases, with 17 bases remaining between them. The CDR3 contains 12 residues. CDR1 and CDR2 (germline): SNHLY, FYNNEI. Here the CDR3 reads CATNEVGGGYTF. CDR3 sequence (DNA): TGTGCCACCAACGAGGTGGGGGGAGGCTACACCTTC.

The J gene is TRBJ2-7, the V gene TRBV29-1; 9 positions match TRBD1. Germline V gives CDR1 SQVTM, CDR2 ANQGSEA. V lost 0 bases, J lost 3 bases, and 6 bases stayed unmatched. The CDR3 loop spans 15 amino acids. CDR3 bases: TGCAGCGTTGAAGAAGGGACAGGGAGTCGCTACGAGCAGTACTTC. Protein: CSVEEGTGSRYEQYF.

The chain carries TRBV2 and TRBJ2-1; D gene unclear. Germline lookup yields CDR1 SNHLY and CDR2 FYNNEI. V dropped 3 bases and J dropped 7 bases, with 7 bases sitting between them. This CDR3 contains 12 residues. The CDR3 sequence: CASSEDANEQFF. The CDR3 DNA reads as TGTGCCAGCAGTGAGGACGCGAATGAGCAGTTCTTC.

The count of this clone is one. An end of the junction differs from the germline gene, which may be a read error. V and J are TRBV5-4 and TRBJ2-7; weak D call: TRBD2 (6 bases). The germline CDR1 and CDR2 sequences are SGHNT and YYREEE (reference sequence). The CDR3 has 11 amino acids. The DNA of the CDR3 is TGTGCCAGCAGCTTGAAGTCTAGCGAGATCTTC. As protein: CASSLKSSEIF. Full variable domain (remainder filled in from reference TRBV5-4 and TRBJ2-7): ETGVTQSPTHLIKTRGQQVTLRCSSQSGHNTVSWYQQALGQGPQFIFQYYREEENGRGNFPPRFSGLQFPNYSSELNVNALELDDSALYLCASSLKSSEIFGPGTRLTVT.

This clone came up a few times. The V gene is TRBV4-1, the J gene TRBJ2-3, with D tentatively TRBD2 (5 bases). The CDR3 runs to 16 residues. V was shortened by 2 bases and J by 5 bases, with 17 bases between the two germline ends. The germline CDR1 and CDR2 sequences are MGHRA and YSYEKL. CDR3 region: CASSQIGISVGDTQYF. DNA for the CDR3: TGCGCCAGCAGCCAAATCGGGATATCGGTAGGAGATACGCAGTATTTT.

The rearrangement links TRBV10-2 to TRBJ2-3; D is possibly TRBD2 (6 bases). This CDR3 contains 14 residues. V gave up 3 bases and J gave up 3 bases, with 10 bases separating them. Germline CDR1 reads WSHSY; CDR2 reads SAAADI. CDR3 loop: CASSDTRGTDTQYF. In nucleotides, the CDR3 is TGCGCCAGCAGTGACACGCGGGGAACAGATACGCAGTATTTT.

This chain connects TRBV5-1 to TRBJ2-7; 10 bases agree with TRBD1. CDR3 length equals 14 residues. Germline V gene lookup returns CDR1 SGHRS and CDR2 YFSETQ. Trimming at V came to 4 bases and at J to 7 bases, leaving 8 bases not matched to a gene. In DNA form, the CDR3 reads TGCGCCAGCAGCGCCGGGACAGGGGCCCTTGAGCAGTACTTC. Protein: CASSAGTGALEQYF.

The genes are TRBV7-2 and TRBJ1-1, with D possibly TRBD1 on 5 matching bases. Germline CDR1 SGHTA, CDR2 FQGNSA. Trimming left V 3 bases short and J 0 bases short, with 11 bases between. CDR3 length: 15 residues. Here the CDR3 reads CASSLTSGVNTEAFF. The CDR3, as DNA: TGTGCCAGCAGCTTGACTTCGGGGGTGAACACTGAAGCTTTCTTT.

The chain joins TRBV7-9 to TRBJ1-1, with D unresolved. CDR1 is SEHNR and CDR2 is FQNEAQ in the germline V gene (reference sequence). V dropped 1 base and J dropped 0 bases, with 6 bases sitting between them. The CDR3 loop spans 14 amino acids. The chain's CDR3 is CASSLVVMNTEAFF. CDR3 sequence (DNA): TGTGCCAGCAGCTTAGTAGTCATGAACACTGAAGCTTTCTTT.

CDR3 bases: TGTGCCAGCAGCTTTCCCCTTAGCACAGATACGCAGTATTTT. It specifies CASSFPLSTDTQYF. This chain uses TRBV7-9 with TRBJ2-3; D is unclear. The germline V gene encodes CDR1 SEHNR and CDR2 FQNEAQ (reference sequence). V lost 3 bases, J lost 0 bases, and 7 bases lay in between. There are 14 residues in the CDR3.

This clone was counted a few times. The rearrangement uses TRBV6-6 and TRBJ1-5, with no clear D. Trimming shortened V by 7 bases and J by 1 base, and 14 bases separated the two germline ends. Germline values: CDR1 MNHNY, CDR2 SVGAGI (reference sequence). The CDR3 spans 15 residues. In DNA form, the CDR3 reads TGTGCCAGCACCCCGGCCGGGAAGAGCAATCAGCCCCAGCATTTT. Encoded protein: CASTPAGKSNQPQHF.

This clone was counted between two and nine times. The chain links TRBV19 to TRBJ1-2; TRBD1 matches at 7 bases. Per germline, CDR1 LNHDA and CDR2 SQIVND (reference sequence). V lost 4 bases, J lost 1 base, and 3 bases stayed unmatched. This CDR3 is built from 14 residues. The chain's CDR3 is CASSKGQLNYGYTF. DNA for the CDR3: TGTGCCAGTAGTAAGGGACAGCTTAACTATGGCTACACCTTC.

This clone has a handful of counts. This chain joins TRBV29-1 and TRBJ2-1, with 10 positions matching TRBD2. The CDR3 spans 16 residues. Trimming removed 6 bases from V and 1 base from J; junction bases left unmatched: 9. Germline V gene data show CDR1 as SQVTM and CDR2 as ANQGSEA. Here the CDR3 DNA reads TGCAGCGTGTACCAAACTAGCGGGGTGTCCTACAATGAGCAGTTCTTC. Translation: CSVYQTSGVSYNEQFF.

The chain links TRBV5-8 to TRBJ2-6; D uncertain. This CDR3 contains 17 residues. The ends were cut back, 4 bases at V and 0 bases at J, with 14 bases in the middle. Germline CDR1 is SGHTS and CDR2 is YDEGEE. The CDR3 protein is CASSHRQALSGANVLTF. The CDR3 DNA sequence: TGTGCCAGCAGCCACCGGCAGGCCCTCTCTGGGGCCAACGTCCTGACTTTC.

V gene TRBV9 combines with J gene TRBJ2-2; 7 bases map to TRBD1. Germline V gene sequence: CDR1 SGDLS, CDR2 YYNGEE. Unmatched junction bases numbered 5, after V lost 2 bases and J lost 4 bases. The CDR3 is 15 residues long. In DNA form, the CDR3 reads TGTGCCAGCAGCGTCGGACAGGAGTTCACCGGGGAGCTGTTTTTT. Its protein product is CASSVGQEFTGELFF.

V usage is TRBV13 and J usage is TRBJ1-2, with a weak D call TRBD1 (5 bases). This CDR3 is 15 amino acids long. From germline, CDR1 is PRHDT and CDR2 FYEKMQ (reference sequence). V lost 4 bases, J lost 8 bases, and 20 bases lay in between. For the CDR3, the DNA is TGTGCCAGCAGCTCTCGCCGGGACTTCCCTAGCGGCTACACCTTC. Amino acid sequence: CASSSRRDFPSGYTF. The variable domain in full, completed from reference TRBV13 and TRBJ1-2, reads AAGVIQSPRHLIKEKRETATLKCYPIPRHDTVYWYQQGPGQDPQFLISFYEKMQSDKGSIPDRFSAQQFSDYHSELNMSSLELGDSALYFCASSSRRDFPSGYTFGSGTRLTVV.

This clone was counted once. This chain connects TRBV7-9 to TRBJ1-6, with unresolved D. The CDR3 extends over 15 amino acids. Germline V gene data show CDR1 as SEHNR and CDR2 as FQNEAQ (reference sequence). Trimming shortened V by 1 base and J by 5 bases, and 9 bases separated the two germline ends. This CDR3 is CASSLGTSDNSPLHF. The CDR3 DNA reads TGTGCCAGCAGCTTAGGGACTTCGGATAATTCACCCCTCCACTTT.

For this clone: A read error may produce the germline difference seen at one junction end. This chain connects TRBV7-8 to TRBJ1-5, with D possibly TRBD1 on 6 matching bases. There are 14 residues in the CDR3. The V gene's germline CDR1 is SGHVS and CDR2 FQNEAQ. The CDR3 protein is CASSPGGGNQPQHF. The CDR3 region has the DNA TGTGCCAGCAGCCCGGGGGGGGGCAACCAGCCCCAGCATTTT. Using reference TRBV7-8 and TRBJ1-5 for the parts outside the CDR3, the full variable domain is GAGVSQSPRYKVAKRGQDVALRCDPISGHVSLFWYQQALGQGPEFLTYFQNEAQLDKSGLPSDRFFAERPEGSVSTLKIQRTQQEDSAVYLCASSPGGGNQPQHFGDGTRLSIL.

The CDR3 sequence: CASSQGTDNTEAFF. CDR3 coding DNA: TGTGCCAGCTCACAGGGGACAGACAACACTGAAGCTTTCTTT. V and J are TRBV18 and TRBJ1-1; 7 positions match TRBD1. CDR3 size: 14 residues. The junction had 4 bases not matched to a gene; V was cut back by 4 bases and J by 2 bases. The germline CDR1 and CDR2 sequences are KGHSH and LQKENI.

This chain connects TRBV5-1 to TRBJ1-2; a possible D gene is TRBD1 (6 bases). Germline CDR1 SGHRS, CDR2 YFSETQ. V was trimmed by 0 bases and J by 4 bases, leaving 13 bases between them. This CDR3 has 15 amino acids. CDR3 residues: CASSLGGALLYGYTF. CDR3 coding DNA: TGCGCCAGCAGCTTGGGGGGGGCGCTTCTCTATGGCTACACCTTC.

CDR3 bases: TGCGCCAGCAGCTTGAGGGGGAGAGGGAGCGGGGGGAATAATGAGCAGTTCTTC. Amino acids: CASSLRGRGSGGNNEQFF. The chain combines TRBV5-1 with TRBJ2-1, with TRBD2 identical over 9 bases. The length of the CDR3 is 18 residues. The V gene end was trimmed by 1 base and the J gene end by 7 bases; junction bases not matched to a gene: 15. Germline values: CDR1 SGHRS, CDR2 YFSETQ. The variable domain in full, with the rest retrieved from reference TRBV5-1 and TRBJ2-1, is KAGVTQTPRYLIKTRGQQVTLSCSPISGHRSVSWYQQTPGQGLQFLFEYFSETQRNKGNFPGRFSGRQFSNSRSEMNVSTLELGDSALYLCASSLRGRGSGGNNEQFFGPGTRLTVL.

CDR3 coding DNA: TGTGCCAGCTCACCAGGGACAGGGGAGAATGAGCAGTTCTTC. Its translation: CASSPGTGENEQFF. This chain connects TRBV18 to TRBJ2-1; TRBD1 matches 10 bases. J gave up 7 bases and V 2 bases, and 2 bases lay outside the gene matches. The CDR3 is 14 residues long. Germline V lookup: CDR1 KGHSH, CDR2 LQKENI.

CDR3 protein: CASSLPYREETQYF. The CDR3 DNA is TGTGCCAGCAGCTTACCATATCGTGAAGAGACCCAGTACTTC. V usage is TRBV5-4 and J usage is TRBJ2-5; no clear D gene. This CDR3 is built from 14 residues. With 2 bases removed from V and 3 bases from J, the gap between germline ends came to 11 bases. The germline V gene encodes CDR1 SGHNT and CDR2 YYREEE (reference sequence). The variable domain in full, with the rest retrieved from reference TRBV5-4 and TRBJ2-5, is ETGVTQSPTHLIKTRGQQVTLRCSSQSGHNTVSWYQQALGQGPQFIFQYYREEENGRGNFPPRFSGLQFPNYSSELNVNALELDDSALYLCASSLPYREETQYFGPGTRLLVL.